The entry that follows covers one T cell receptor beta chain sequence. Its target is unknown. This specimen comes from a study of cytotoxic CD8 clonotypes in ibrutinib-treated CLL. For the study at large: Response samples followed a median about 11 months of treatment, range 6 to 36.

The CDR3 sequence is 14 residues long. Trimming removed 2 bases at V and 5 bases at J, with 12 bases between. CDR1 and CDR2 (germline): ENHRY, SYGVKD. The planned depth of sequencing spanned 1 in 200,000 to 1 in 1 million T cells. Clones were read by immunoSEQ multiplex PCR, and TCRdb kept only the in-frame ones, dropping some. This sample has more than 200,000 clones, with roughly 70% found just once. Study-level results: In sustained-remission versus progressing patients, sampling times differed. Baseline clonality, higher than in age-matched healthy donors, tracked circulating CD8+ T-cell counts.

Source: PBMCs, taken after 24 months of ibrutinib treatment. The chain couples TRBV10-3 to TRBJ2-5, with D possibly TRBD1 on 5 matching bases. This sequence originates from a human donor with chronic lymphocytic leukemia. As DNA, the CDR3 is TGTGCCATCAGTGAGGGGGCAGTTCGGGAGACCCAGTACTTC. Residues: CAISEGAVRETQYF.